The entry below describes one T cell receptor (beta chain). Its binding antigen is unknown. The record has no base qualities; no much larger clone is one base away. The sample originates from a study of Ad26.COV2.S vaccination and SARS-CoV-2 variants (dated by TCRdb to the early 2020s). Regarding the study in general: Donors in the vaccine arm were drawn from COV1001, a phase I-IIa trial of Ad26.COV2.S in healthy adults that was multicentre, randomized, double-blind and placebo-controlled. Participants in the trial were split at random into five groups of five each, receiving low-dose or high-dose Ad26.COV2.S once or twice, or else placebo on both occasions. Investigators did not know the trial group allocation while performing experiments and assessing outcomes. Ad26.COV2.S was administered intramuscularly at 5 x 10^10 or 1 x 10^11 viral particles, either as a single shot or as two shots given 56 days apart. A total of approximately 30 samples were included in the TCR-sequenced set, comprising 19 Ad26.COV2.S vaccine recipients, 5 placebo recipients and 8 SARS-CoV-2 convalescent individuals. TCRbeta repertoire sequencing served as the tool for gauging how specific and how broad the SARS-CoV-2-reactive T cell receptors were following Ad26.COV2.S vaccination. Results and caveats for the whole study, not just this receptor: The authors noted that the TCR breadth and depth analyses may have underestimated total T cell responses. Substantial breadth of spike-specific CD8+ and CD4+ T cell responses was reported after vaccination. The study lacked the statistical power to compare responses across vaccine doses or regimens. Higher spike-specific TCR breadth was observed in Ad26.COV2.S recipients than in placebo recipients (P = 0.0014). Vaccine and placebo recipients had similar non-spike TCR breadth, a finding consistent with the vaccine containing only spike.

Trimming takes 7 bases off V and 5 bases off J; junction bases not matched to a gene: 14. In the germline V gene, CDR1 corresponds to ENHRY and CDR2 to SYGVKD. The CDR3 runs 16 amino acids, cysteine and phenylalanine included. Here the CDR3 DNA is all that survives: 48 bases in frame from base 1. The sample's treatment or condition label, decoded: about 20 received Ad26.COV2.S at low or high dose, single or two shots; five or six received placebo; per-sample allocation not given. Repertoires of vaccine and placebo recipients were sequenced from samples taken on day 63 after the first injection. In Cohort 1b, about 27 adults aged 18-55 years were enrolled at a single site in Boston, USA, between 29 July and 7 August 2020. Ad26.COV2.S was a replication-incompetent adenovirus type 26 vector that expressed a prefusion-stabilized SARS-CoV-2 spike protein derived from the original Wuhan strain. The immunoSEQ Assay was the method used to sequence TCRbeta CDR3 regions. After extraction, genomic DNA underwent amplification by bias-controlled multiplex PCR, followed by high-throughput sequencing. In the paper's pipeline: To quantify the absolute abundance of every unique TCRbeta CDR3 region, sequences were collapsed and filtered. T cell fraction was estimated by normalizing TCRbeta template counts to usable DNA, which was measured by amplifying reference genes present in all nucleated cells. Repertoire TCRs were annotated as SARS-CoV-2-specific by exact matching of V gene, CDR3 amino acid sequence and J gene to a known reactive TCR set. The reference SARS-CoV-2 TCR set was derived from MIRA and filtered for enrichment in COVID-19-positive ImmuneCODE repertoires, a step that removed public or cross-reactive TCRs. Based on the MIRA antigens, annotated TCRs were further analysed at the level of specific ORF or position within ORF. Breadth was defined as the number of annotated unique rearrangements divided by the total number of unique productive rearrangements, and depth was defined as the summed frequency of the annotated unique rearrangements. Two-sided Wilcoxon rank-sum tests were applied when comparing TCR breadth between groups. In its TCRdb copy, this immuneACCESS table keeps in-frame sequences only and misses some clones. Where compared with another copy, unresolved V genes explain less than half of these, and the others have no known cause. V and J calls and clone size are those listed in that table; D and trimming were worked out from the DNA. Across this sample there are about 350,000 clones, with about nine tenths seen only once. 6.4% of the sample belongs to the ten largest clones.

The source was peripheral blood, collected in a trial of Ad26.COV2.S vaccine versus placebo. The receptor was derived from a person between 18 and 59 years old who received the Ad26.COV2.S COVID-19 vaccine or a placebo. This chain is built from TRBV10-3 and TRBJ1-1; 9 middle bases align to TRBD1. DNA sequence: TGTGCCATCACTCCGCTTACCGGGACAGGGAAAACTGAAGCTTTCTTT. The translation is CAITPLTGTGKTEAFF.